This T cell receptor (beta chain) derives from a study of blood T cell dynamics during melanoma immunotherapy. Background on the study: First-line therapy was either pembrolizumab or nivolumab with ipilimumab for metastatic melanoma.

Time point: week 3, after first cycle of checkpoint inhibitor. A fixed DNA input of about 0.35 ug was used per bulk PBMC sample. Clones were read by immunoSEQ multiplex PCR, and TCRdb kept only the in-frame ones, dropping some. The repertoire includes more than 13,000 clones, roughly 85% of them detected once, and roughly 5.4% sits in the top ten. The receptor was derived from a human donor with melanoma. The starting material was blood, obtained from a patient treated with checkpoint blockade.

The CDR3 reads CASSEGGGLNEQFF. The DNA for the CDR3 is TGTGCCAGCAGTGAAGGGGGAGGGCTCAATGAGCAGTTCTTC. The gene calls are TRBV2 and TRBJ2-1, with 7 bases fitting TRBD2. Germline V lookup: CDR1 SNHLY, CDR2 FYNNEI. V lost 1 base to trimming and J lost 6 bases; unmatched junction nucleotides: 3. This CDR3 contains 14 residues.